Following are 18 T cell receptor beta chains from one sample sequenced in a study of beta chain features in type 1 diabetes. TCRB transcripts that were expressed got sequenced, as all of the isolated RNA had been reverse transcribed. Profiled with immunoSEQ multiplex PCR; TCRdb holds only in-frame clones, not every one. The sample lists around 180,000 clones; roughly 7.1% were seen once. These receptors lack a known antigen. Findings and caveats of the study: All four CD4+ subsets from Type 1 diabetes patients carried moderately but significantly shorter TCRB CDR3s.

The specimen sequenced was central memory CD4+ T cells from blood. The receptors originated from a woman aged 35 to 49 with type 1 diabetes.

This clone was observed a handful of times. The CDR3 protein is CASSLGDRTYGYTF. DNA for the CDR3: TGTGCCAGCAGCTTGGGGGACAGGACCTATGGCTACACCTTC. The rearrangement links TRBV5-4 to TRBJ1-2, with 8 nucleotides matching TRBD1. Germline V gene sequence: CDR1 SGHNT, CDR2 YYREEE (reference sequence). The CDR3 runs 14 residues. V lost 0 bases, J lost 4 bases, and 2 bases stayed unmatched.

This clone was seen more than once but under ten times. The chain has TRBV15 and TRBJ1-1, with D possibly matching TRBD1 (6 bases). The germline V gene encodes CDR1 LNHNV and CDR2 YYDKDF (reference sequence). The V end lost 9 bases, the J end lost 4 bases, and 18 bases lay between the germline ends. The CDR3 runs 14 residues. The CDR3 nucleotides read TGTGCCACGGGCTTCGGGGGGGCGATCACTGAAGCTTTCTTT. Translating gives CATGFGGAITEAFF.

The gene calls are TRBV7-3 and TRBJ2-5, with 7 nucleotides matching TRBD1. The J segment lost 4 bases and the V segment lost 5 bases, leaving 10 bases of the junction unmatched. This CDR3 spans 15 amino acids. The germline gives CDR1 SGHTA, CDR2 FQGTGA. CDR3 coding DNA: TGTGCCAGCAGCGCGAACCGGGACAGTGGAGAGACCCAGTACTTC. Amino acid sequence: CASSANRDSGETQYF.

V and J are TRBV19 and TRBJ2-3; tentative D call: TRBD2 (6 bases). Trimming left V 3 bases short and J 0 bases short, with 10 bases between. The CDR3 extends over 15 amino acids. Looked up from germline, CDR1 is LNHDA and CDR2 is SQIVND (reference sequence). CDR3: CASSITGVSTDTQYF. CDR3 nucleotides: TGTGCCAGTAGTATCACGGGAGTTAGCACAGATACGCAGTATTTT.

The chain employs TRBV27 and TRBJ2-7; the match to TRBD1 covers 7 bases. Germline V CDR1 and CDR2: MNHEY, SMNVEV (reference sequence). This CDR3 is 13 amino acids long. V was pared by 7 bases and J by 3 bases, with 6 bases of the junction left unmatched. Written as DNA, the CDR3 is TGTGCCAGCACCCGACAGGGCGGCTACGAGCAGTACTTC. This translates into CASTRQGGYEQYF.

The rearrangement joins TRBV5-1 to TRBJ2-6; 7 bases are shared with TRBD2. The trim removed 7 bases at V and 2 bases at J, leaving 6 bases unmatched. The length of the CDR3 is 15 residues. Germline values: CDR1 SGHRS, CDR2 YFSETQ. CDR3: CASGWGGTGANVLTF. The CDR3 nucleotides are TGCGCCAGCGGATGGGGGGGAACTGGGGCCAACGTCCTGACTTTC. Full variable domain (missing parts from reference TRBV5-1 and TRBJ2-6): KAGVTQTPRYLIKTRGQQVTLSCSPISGHRSVSWYQQTPGQGLQFLFEYFSETQRNKGNFPGRFSGRQFSNSRSEMNVSTLELGDSALYLCASGWGGTGANVLTFGAGSRLTVL.

The chain recombines TRBV5-1 with TRBJ2-7, with 10 bases matching TRBD2. Per germline, CDR1 SGHRS and CDR2 YFSETQ. V was clipped by 4 bases and J by 1 base; unmatched bases: 5. This CDR3 contains 15 residues. The CDR3 spells CASSAASGGSYEQYF. In nucleotides, the CDR3 is TGCGCCAGCAGCGCAGCTAGCGGGGGATCCTACGAGCAGTACTTC.

The table lists this clone with a few counts. The rearrangement links TRBV4-2 to TRBJ2-2; D is undetermined. The CDR3 extends over 14 amino acids. V was shortened by 0 bases and J by 4 bases, with 6 bases between the two germline ends. CDR1 and CDR2 from the germline V gene are LGHNA and YNFKEQ. The CDR3 nucleotides read TGTGCCAGCAGCCAAGATCCCGGCACCGGGGAGCTGTTTTTT. Amino acids: CASSQDPGTGELFF.

The chain is built from TRBV19 and TRBJ1-5; TRBD1 aligns across 7 bases. After removal of 10 bases from V and 2 bases from J, the junction contained 8 bases not matched to a gene. The CDR3 runs 14 residues. The germline V gene encodes CDR1 LNHDA and CDR2 SQIVND (reference sequence). The CDR3 protein is CATRDRAGNQPQHF. CDR3 coding DNA: TGTGCCACCAGAGACAGGGCTGGCAATCAGCCCCAGCATTTT.

This clone was seen ten or more times. The rearrangement joins TRBV30 to TRBJ2-2, with D possibly being TRBD2 (5 bases). Germline assignment: CDR1 GTSNPN and CDR2 SVGIG (reference sequence). The CDR3 is 12 residues long. CDR3 protein: CASGKNTGELFF. The DNA of the CDR3 is TGTGCGTCCGGGAAGAACACCGGGGAGCTGTTTTTT.

This clone has more than one count but fewer than ten. The chain joins TRBV29-1 to TRBJ1-4; 7 positions agree with TRBD1. There are 15 residues in the CDR3. V was pared by 5 bases and J by 1 base, with 7 bases of the junction left unmatched. In germline, CDR1 is SQVTM, CDR2 ANQGSEA. As DNA, the CDR3 is TGCAGCGTTTCGCCAAGACAGGGAACTAATGAAAAACTGTTTTTT. Protein product: CSVSPRQGTNEKLFF.

This chain uses TRBV7-2 with TRBJ2-5; D is ambiguous. The CDR3 runs 15 residues. Germline loops: CDR1 SGHTA, CDR2 FQGNSA. Trimming cost V 1 base and J 5 bases, with 14 bases left between them. CDR3: CASSLVVSPRETQYF. CDR3 coding DNA: TGTGCCAGCAGCTTAGTGGTGAGCCCCAGGGAGACCCAGTACTTC.

This clone has just a few counts. V gene TRBV28 combines with J gene TRBJ1-1; 9 bases map to TRBD1. There are 11 residues in the CDR3. V shed 11 bases, J shed 5 bases, and the junction held 3 bases outside the gene matches. Germline CDR1 is MDHEN and CDR2 is SYDVKM. The CDR3 DNA reads TGTGCCTCACAGGGGGCGACTGAAGCTTTCTTT. Translating gives CASQGATEAFF.

This clone occurred a few times. The chain is built from TRBV10-3 and TRBJ2-1; TRBD2 aligns across 9 bases. Looked up from germline, CDR1 is ENHRY and CDR2 is SYGVKD. The trim removed 4 bases at V and 4 bases at J, leaving 11 bases unmatched. The length of the CDR3 is 17 residues. In nucleotides, the CDR3 is TGTGCCATCAGTGCCCCCGGGACTAGCCGACTATACAATGAGCAGTTCTTC. Amino acid sequence: CAISAPGTSRLYNEQFF.

The chain is built from TRBV4-3 and TRBJ1-6; 8 positions agree with TRBD1. CDR1 LGHNA and CDR2 YSLEER come from the germline V gene. The CDR3 has 15 residues. V trimming: 3 bases; J trimming: 7 bases; junction bases outside the gene matches: 5. The CDR3 bases are TGCGCCAGCAGCCATGACAGGGGAGGCAATTCACCCCTCCACTTT. This gives the protein CASSHDRGGNSPLHF.

This clone was detected only a few times. The chain is built from TRBV18 and TRBJ1-1; possibly TRBD1 for D (6 bases). Trimming pared 3 bases from V and 0 bases from J, leaving 14 bases between. The V gene's germline CDR1 is KGHSH and CDR2 LQKENI. The CDR3 loop spans 16 amino acids. CDR3 in amino acids: CASSPPTGTMNTEAFF. The CDR3 DNA reads as TGTGCCAGCTCACCTCCGACAGGTACCATGAACACTGAAGCTTTCTTT.

This clone was seen a few times. The rearrangement links TRBV18 to TRBJ1-1; D unclear. V was clipped by 8 bases and J by 1 base, with 11 bases between them. The CDR3 runs to 13 residues. Germline V gene lookup returns CDR1 KGHSH and CDR2 LQKENI. The CDR3 DNA is TGTGCCAGCCGTTTTGGAGGGAACACTGAAGCTTTCTTT. It translates to CASRFGGNTEAFF.

This clone was seen more than once but under ten times. The V call is TRBV28, the J call TRBJ1-2; 9 bases align to TRBD1. Per germline, CDR1 MDHEN and CDR2 SYDVKM. The CDR3 is 14 residues long. The V segment lost 5 bases and the J segment 4 bases; nucleotides outside the gene matches: 5. DNA for the CDR3: TGTGCCAGCAGTCCCGGGACAGGGATCTATGGCTACACCTTC. It specifies CASSPGTGIYGYTF.